The subject of this entry is one TCR beta chain. The sample belongs to a study of blood T cell repertoires in COVID-19. About the study: Acute-phase and convalescent COVID-19 samples originated in the United States, Italy and Spain. From T cells, B-cell-depleted T cells, or PBMCs came the material, which was cDNA or gDNA.

Original processing notes: Counts of nucleated cells, estimated from reference gene primer amplification, were obtained. Using immunoSEQ multiplex PCR, the repertoire was profiled, and TCRdb retains in-frame clones only, with some absent. D and trimming come from the DNA, and the V and J calls and clone size come from that table. The data show approximately 190,000 clones, with under 85% seen just once and about 18% held by the top ten. The sequence was obtained from a man aged 60-69 years with active or convalescent COVID-19. Sequencing used peripheral blood.

The CDR3 coding sequence is TGTGCCAGCAGCTGGCCCCCCGGGCGGGGCGGGGAAAACATTCAGTACTTC. The encoded protein is CASSWPPGRGGENIQYF. The chain recombines TRBV5-4 with TRBJ2-4; a possible D gene is TRBD2 (6 bases). Per the germline V gene, CDR1 is SGHNT and CDR2 is YYREEE (reference sequence). The length of the CDR3 is 17 residues. V dropped 3 bases and J dropped 5 bases, with 21 bases sitting between them. Supplemented by reference TRBV5-4 and TRBJ2-4, the full variable domain reads ETGVTQSPTHLIKTRGQQVTLRCSSQSGHNTVSWYQQALGQGPQFIFQYYREEENGRGNFPPRFSGLQFPNYSSELNVNALELDDSALYLCASSWPPGRGGENIQYFGAGTRLSVL.